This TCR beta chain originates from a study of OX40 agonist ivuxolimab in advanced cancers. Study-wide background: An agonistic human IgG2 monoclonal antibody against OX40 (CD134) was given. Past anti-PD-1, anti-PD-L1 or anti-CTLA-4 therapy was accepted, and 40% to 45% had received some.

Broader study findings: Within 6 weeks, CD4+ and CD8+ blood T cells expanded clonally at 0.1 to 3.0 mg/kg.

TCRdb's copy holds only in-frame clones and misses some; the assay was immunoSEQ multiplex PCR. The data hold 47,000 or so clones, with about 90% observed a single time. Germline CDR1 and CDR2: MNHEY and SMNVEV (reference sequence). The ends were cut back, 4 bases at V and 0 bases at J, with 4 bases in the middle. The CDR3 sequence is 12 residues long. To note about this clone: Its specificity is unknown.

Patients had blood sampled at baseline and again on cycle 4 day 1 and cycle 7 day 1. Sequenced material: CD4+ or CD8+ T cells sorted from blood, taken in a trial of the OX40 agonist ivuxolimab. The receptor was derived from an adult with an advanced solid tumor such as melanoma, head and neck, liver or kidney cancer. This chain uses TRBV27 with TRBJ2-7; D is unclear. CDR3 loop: CASSSSSYEQYF. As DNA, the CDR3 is TGTGCCAGCAGTTCCTCCTCCTACGAGCAGTACTTC.